The 24 T cell receptor beta chains presented below share a single source sample, sequenced in a study of neurological immune-mediated disorders. TCRdb processed the 5' RACE reads anew with MiXCR; each CDR3 protein has one entry. This sample carries roughly 70,000 distinct CDR3 sequences, 4.5% to 6% of them seen once, and the ten largest clones take 2% to 2.5%. Sequencing was done on a sample of PBMCs. The receptors come from a woman in her seventies with multiple sclerosis.

Many counts were recorded for this clonotype. The chain links TRBV20-1 to TRBJ1-2; D not resolved. Per the germline V gene, CDR1 is DFQATT and CDR2 is SNEGSKA (reference sequence). The CDR3 extends over 13 amino acids. V dropped 5 bases and J dropped 3 bases, with 13 bases sitting between them. The CDR3, as DNA: TGCAGTGCTGTCCCGGGGATTGACTATGGCTACACCTTC. Residues: CSAVPGIDYGYTF.

The chain carries TRBV5-1 and TRBJ2-1; tentative D call: TRBD2 (6 bases). Germline V gene data show CDR1 as SGHRS and CDR2 as YFSETQ. The CDR3 is 15 amino acids. Trimming stripped 2 bases from V and 1 base from J, with 10 bases between. This CDR3 is CASSFGRESYNEQFF. The CDR3 coding sequence is TGCGCCAGCAGCTTTGGGCGGGAATCCTACAATGAGCAGTTCTTC.

This clonotype was seen repeatedly, ten times or more. The V gene is TRBV6-5, the J gene TRBJ2-3; D call uncertain. The length of the CDR3 is 12 residues. V lost 8 bases and J 3 bases, leaving 9 bases between the germline ends. Per germline, CDR1 MNHEY and CDR2 SVGAGI. CDR3 residues: CASRTSTDTQYF. DNA for the CDR3: TGTGCCAGCCGAACCTCGACAGATACGCAGTATTTT.

There are many counts of this clonotype. The CDR3 DNA sequence: TGTGCCAGCAGGGATGCAACTAATGAAAAACTGTTTTTT. Its translation: CASRDATNEKLFF. The chain carries TRBV7-9 and TRBJ1-4; D call uncertain. Germline V gene data show CDR1 as SEHNR and CDR2 as FQNEAQ (reference sequence). The CDR3 covers 13 residues. Deletions cut 6 bases from V and 0 bases from J, with 5 bases between.

In its sample, this clonotype was seen many times. The CDR3 DNA reads as TGTGCCAGCAGCTTAGATAGGGGTGCCAATGAAGCTTTCTTT. Translated: CASSLDRGANEAFF. This chain links TRBV7-2 with TRBJ1-1; D might be TRBD1 (5 bases). The CDR3 has 14 residues. Germline CDR1 is SGHTA and CDR2 is FQGNSA. V shed 1 base and J shed 7 bases, with 13 bases lying between them.

This clonotype was counted only a few times. The chain has TRBV4-1 and TRBJ2-5; the match to TRBD1 covers 7 bases. CDR3 length: 13 amino acids. J lost 5 bases, V lost 6 bases, and 6 bases had no gene match. CDR1 and CDR2 from the germline V gene are MGHRA and YSYEKL. The CDR3 DNA reads as TGCGCCAGCAGTCAGGGACAGATGGAGACCCAGTACTTC. It specifies CASSQGQMETQYF.

Ten or more counts support this clonotype. The rearrangement uses TRBV12-3 or TRBV12-4 and TRBJ2-7; 10 bases align to TRBD2. Losses at the gene ends were 6 bases for V and 6 bases for J; bases not matched to a gene: 11. This CDR3 comprises 15 residues. CDR3: CASSPTLAGAGEQYF. The DNA of the CDR3 is TGTGCCAGCAGCCCCACCCTAGCGGGAGCTGGCGAGCAGTACTTC.

V usage is TRBV7-8 and J usage is TRBJ2-2; D perhaps matches TRBD2 (6 bases). Trimming took 0 bases from V and 6 from J, leaving 14 bases between them. The CDR3 runs 16 residues. The germline V gene encodes CDR1 SGHVS and CDR2 FQNEAQ. CDR3 nucleotides: TGTGCCAGCAGCTTAGCACGGTGGGGAGGTGCCGGGGAGCTGTTTTTT. It translates to CASSLARWGGAGELFF.

Ten or more counts support this clonotype. The rearrangement joins TRBV5-5 to TRBJ2-3; D ambiguous. V lost 1 base and J lost 0, with 15 bases in between. This CDR3 has 17 amino acids. In germline, CDR1 is SGHKS, CDR2 YYEKEE (reference sequence). The DNA for the CDR3 is TGTGCCAGCAGCTTGCTCTTGCCCCTATTTAGCACAGATACGCAGTATTTT. This gives the protein CASSLLLPLFSTDTQYF.

In this sample, this clonotype turned up a few times. This chain uses TRBV5-1 with TRBJ2-1; the D gene could be TRBD1 or TRBD2 (7 bases each). The germline V gene has CDR1 SGHRS and CDR2 YFSETQ. The CDR3 runs to 14 residues. Trimming stripped 3 bases from V and 8 bases from J, with 15 bases between. CDR3 nucleotides: TGCGCCAGCAGCTCACCACAGGGGAGGGATGAGCAGTTCTTC. Translated, it gives CASSSPQGRDEQFF.

Ten or more counts support this clonotype. V is TRBV5-1 and J is TRBJ1-2; tentative D call: TRBD1 (6 bases). Deletions cut 4 bases from V and 6 bases from J, with 16 bases between. This CDR3 comprises 14 residues. CDR1 SGHRS and CDR2 YFSETQ come from the germline V gene. The CDR3 DNA reads as TGCGCCAGCAGCCCCTCCCAACAGGGAAATGGCTACACCTTC. Translated, it gives CASSPSQQGNGYTF.

This clonotype came up many times. The chain joins TRBV6-6 to TRBJ2-5, with a tentative D call TRBD2 (6 bases). V was pared by 4 bases and J by 5 bases, with 17 bases between. Germline CDR1 reads MNHNY; CDR2 reads SVGAGI (reference sequence). CDR3 length: 15 amino acids. CDR3 DNA sequence: TGTGCCAGCAGTTCTCCGACTAGGGCGAGGGAGACCCAGTACTTC. Protein product: CASSSPTRARETQYF.

This clonotype was found many times. This rearrangement joins TRBV5-1 to TRBJ2-1; 11 positions agree with TRBD2. Germline CDR1 is SGHRS and CDR2 is YFSETQ. J was trimmed by 5 bases and V by 3 bases; bases with no gene match: 7. CDR3 size: 16 residues. The CDR3 protein is CASSSYSGRANNEQFF. The CDR3 DNA follows: TGCGCCAGCAGCTCATATAGCGGGAGGGCCAACAATGAGCAGTTCTTC.

This clonotype came up many times. The chain employs TRBV6-5 and TRBJ2-3; no clear D gene. V lost 3 bases to trimming and J lost 3 bases, with 10 bases between them. The CDR3 consists of 14 residues. Germline loops: CDR1 MNHEY, CDR2 SVGAGI. CDR3 DNA: TGTGCCAGCAGTTATCCCTGGACGACAGATACGCAGTATTTT. It is translated as CASSYPWTTDTQYF.

The table lists this clonotype with many counts. The chain combines TRBV12-3 or TRBV12-4 with TRBJ2-1, with 9 bases fitting TRBD2. The CDR3 has 16 residues. V dropped 6 bases and J dropped 5; count of bases not matched to a gene: 11. The CDR3 here is CASSPLLPSGNNEQFF. In DNA, the CDR3 is TGTGCCAGCAGCCCTCTACTTCCTAGCGGGAACAATGAGCAGTTCTTC.

At least ten counts were recorded for this clonotype. The rearrangement uses TRBV20-1 and TRBJ2-7; no reliable D call. Trimming pared 1 base from V and 5 bases from J, leaving 6 bases between. The CDR3 sequence is 11 residues long. The germline CDR1 and CDR2 sequences are DFQATT and SNEGSKA (reference sequence). This CDR3 reads CSARGRNEQYF. DNA for the CDR3: TGCAGTGCTAGAGGCCGAAACGAGCAGTACTTC.

This clonotype was picked up many times. V usage is TRBV7-6 and J usage is TRBJ1-1; tentative D call: TRBD1 (6 bases). Germline V lookup: CDR1 SGHVS, CDR2 FNYEAQ. The CDR3 runs to 13 residues. Trimming pared 2 bases from V and 8 bases from J, leaving 12 bases between. In DNA, the CDR3 is TGTGCCAGCAGCTTATCCGACAGGTCCGAAGCTTTCTTT. Amino acids: CASSLSDRSEAFF.

This clonotype was seen at least ten times. The chain employs TRBV10-3 and TRBJ2-7, with D perhaps being TRBD1 or TRBD2 (5 bases each). CDR3 length: 13 residues. With 8 bases removed from V and 6 bases from J, the gap between germline ends came to 17 bases. Germline CDR1 is ENHRY and CDR2 is SYGVKD. The CDR3 DNA reads TGTGCCATCGGGGGTGATGCTTTGGGCGAGCAGTACTTC. This codes for CAIGGDALGEQYF.

This clonotype was recorded many times. Written as DNA, the CDR3 is TGTGCCAGCAGCCAAGCACGCACCGGGGAGCTGTTTTTT. Translation gives CASSQARTGELFF. The chain recombines TRBV3-1 with TRBJ2-2, with D unresolved. Trimming cost V 1 base and J 4 bases, with 4 bases left between them. The CDR3 is made up of 13 amino acids. CDR1 LGHDT and CDR2 YNNKEL come from the germline V gene (reference sequence).

The table lists this clonotype with many counts. CDR3 protein: CASSIPAGEGVTDTQYF. Here the CDR3 DNA reads TGCGCCAGCAGCATACCGGCGGGAGAGGGTGTCACAGATACGCAGTATTTT. The V and J genes are TRBV5-1 and TRBJ2-3; 7 bases map to TRBD2. Per germline, CDR1 SGHRS and CDR2 YFSETQ. This CDR3 has 17 residues. V shed 4 bases, J shed 2 bases, and the junction held 13 bases outside the gene matches.

This clonotype was found many times. Here the CDR3 reads CSARDGGGGVLEQFF. As DNA, the CDR3 is TGCAGTGCTAGAGATGGAGGGGGAGGGGTCTTAGAGCAGTTCTTC. The chain combines TRBV20-1 with TRBJ2-1, with D perhaps matching TRBD2 (7 bases). V dropped 0 bases and J dropped 10 bases, with 19 bases sitting between them. This CDR3 spans 15 amino acids. CDR1 is DFQATT, CDR2 SNEGSKA, per germline (reference sequence).

This clonotype was detected many times. As DNA, the CDR3 is TGTGCCAGCAGTTTAGTGGCGGCAGTCTCTGGAAACACCATATATTTT. It codes for CASSLVAAVSGNTIYF. This chain uses TRBV12-3 or TRBV12-4 with TRBJ1-3; D is undetermined. The V gene lost 1 base and the J gene lost 0 bases, with 10 bases spanning the gap. There are 16 residues in the CDR3.

This clonotype was recorded at least ten times. The chain is built from TRBV20-1 and TRBJ2-7; D is possibly TRBD1 or TRBD2 (6 bases each). CDR1 is DFQATT and CDR2 is SNEGSKA in the germline V gene (reference sequence). The CDR3 sequence is 14 residues long. The V end lost 6 bases, the J end lost 3 bases, and 18 bases lay between the germline ends. CDR3 residues: CSATRTTGHYEQYF. The CDR3, as DNA: TGCAGTGCCACCCGGACTACAGGGCACTACGAGCAGTACTTC.

This clonotype was seen many times. The chain combines TRBV29-1 with TRBJ2-5; the D gene is possibly TRBD2 (5 bases). This CDR3 has 15 amino acids. V gave up 4 bases and J gave up 5 bases, with 20 bases separating them. Germline CDR1 is SQVTM and CDR2 is ANQGSEA. The CDR3 DNA follows: TGCAGCGTTGTTCCAAGGGAGCGGTTCGTGGAGACCCAGTACTTC. This sequence encodes CSVVPRERFVETQYF.